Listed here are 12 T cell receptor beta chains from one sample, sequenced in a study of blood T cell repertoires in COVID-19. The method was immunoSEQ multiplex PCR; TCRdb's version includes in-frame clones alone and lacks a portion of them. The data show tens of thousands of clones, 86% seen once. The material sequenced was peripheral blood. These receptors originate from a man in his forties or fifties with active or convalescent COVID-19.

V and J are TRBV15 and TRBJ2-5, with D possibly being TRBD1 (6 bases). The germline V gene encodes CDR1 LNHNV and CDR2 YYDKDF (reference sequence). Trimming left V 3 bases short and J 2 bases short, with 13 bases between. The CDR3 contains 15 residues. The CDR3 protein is CATSSWGLGQETQYF. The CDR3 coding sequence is TGTGCCACCAGCAGCTGGGGGCTTGGGCAAGAGACCCAGTACTTC. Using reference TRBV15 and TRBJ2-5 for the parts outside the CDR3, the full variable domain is DAMVIQNPRYQVTQFGKPVTLSCSQTLNHNVMYWYQQKSSQAPKLLFHYYDKDFNNEADTPDNFQSRRPNTSFCFLDIRSPGLGDTAMYLCATSSWGLGQETQYFGPGTRLLVL.

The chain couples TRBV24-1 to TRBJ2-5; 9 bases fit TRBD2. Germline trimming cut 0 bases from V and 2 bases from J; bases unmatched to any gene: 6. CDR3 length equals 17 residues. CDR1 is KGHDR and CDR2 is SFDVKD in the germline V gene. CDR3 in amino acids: CATSDLQVAGAQETQYF. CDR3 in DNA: TGTGCCACCAGTGATTTGCAGGTAGCGGGGGCGCAAGAGACCCAGTACTTC.

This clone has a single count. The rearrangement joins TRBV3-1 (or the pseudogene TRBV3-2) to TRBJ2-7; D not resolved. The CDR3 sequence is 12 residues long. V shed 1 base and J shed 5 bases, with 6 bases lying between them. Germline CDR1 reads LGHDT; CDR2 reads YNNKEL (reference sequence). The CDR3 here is CASSQGWHEQYF. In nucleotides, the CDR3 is TGTGCCAGCAGCCAAGGTTGGCACGAGCAGTACTTC.

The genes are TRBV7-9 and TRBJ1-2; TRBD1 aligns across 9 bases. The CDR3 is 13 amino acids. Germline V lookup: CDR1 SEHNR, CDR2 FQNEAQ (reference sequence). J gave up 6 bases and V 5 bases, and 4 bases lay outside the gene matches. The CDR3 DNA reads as TGTGCCAGCAGCCGGGGACAGGGACATGGCTACACCTTC. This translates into CASSRGQGHGYTF.

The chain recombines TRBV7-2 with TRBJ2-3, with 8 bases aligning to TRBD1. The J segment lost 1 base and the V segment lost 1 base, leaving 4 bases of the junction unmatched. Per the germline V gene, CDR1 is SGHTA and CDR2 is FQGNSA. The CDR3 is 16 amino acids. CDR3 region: CASSLVGTGGTDTQYF. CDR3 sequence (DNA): TGTGCCAGCAGCTTAGTCGGGACAGGTGGCACAGATACGCAGTATTTT.

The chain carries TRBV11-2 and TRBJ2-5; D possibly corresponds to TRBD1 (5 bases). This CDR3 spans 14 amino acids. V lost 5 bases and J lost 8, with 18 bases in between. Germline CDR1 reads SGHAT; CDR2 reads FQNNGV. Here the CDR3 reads CASSRLRGPPTQYF. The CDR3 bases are TGTGCCAGCAGCCGTCTAAGGGGCCCCCCAACCCAGTACTTC.

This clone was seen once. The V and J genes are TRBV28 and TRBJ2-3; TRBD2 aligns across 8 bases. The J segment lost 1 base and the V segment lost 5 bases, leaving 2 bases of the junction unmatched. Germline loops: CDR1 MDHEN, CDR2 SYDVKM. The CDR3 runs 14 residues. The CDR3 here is CASSAGGGTDTQYF. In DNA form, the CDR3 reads TGTGCCAGCAGTGCGGGGGGCGGCACAGATACGCAGTATTTT.

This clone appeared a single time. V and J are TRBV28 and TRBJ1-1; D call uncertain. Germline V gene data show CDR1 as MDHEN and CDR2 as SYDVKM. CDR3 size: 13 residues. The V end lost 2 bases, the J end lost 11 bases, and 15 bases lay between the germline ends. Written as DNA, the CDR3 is TGTGCCAGCAGTTTACCCGACGGACTGAGGGCTTTCTTT. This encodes CASSLPDGLRAFF. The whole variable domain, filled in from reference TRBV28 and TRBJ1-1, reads DVKVTQSSRYLVKRTGEKVFLECVQDMDHENMFWYRQDPGLGLRLIYFSYDVKMKEKGDIPEGYSVSREKKERFSLILESASTNQTSMYLCASSLPDGLRAFFGQGTRLTVV.

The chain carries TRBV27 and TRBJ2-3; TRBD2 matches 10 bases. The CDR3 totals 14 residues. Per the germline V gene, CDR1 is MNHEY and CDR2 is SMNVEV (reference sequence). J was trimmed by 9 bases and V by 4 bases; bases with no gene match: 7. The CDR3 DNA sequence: TGTGCCAGCAGTTCTAGCGGGGGTTTGGGAACGCAGTATTTT. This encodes CASSSSGGLGTQYF.

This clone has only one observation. The CDR3 reads CASSIRLGNQPQHF. The CDR3 coding sequence is TGTGCCAGCAGTATCCGGTTGGGCAATCAGCCCCAGCATTTT. This chain joins TRBV28 and TRBJ1-5; no clear D gene. The V gene lost 5 bases and the J gene lost 2 bases, with 10 bases spanning the gap. CDR1 MDHEN and CDR2 SYDVKM come from the germline V gene. This CDR3 contains 14 residues.

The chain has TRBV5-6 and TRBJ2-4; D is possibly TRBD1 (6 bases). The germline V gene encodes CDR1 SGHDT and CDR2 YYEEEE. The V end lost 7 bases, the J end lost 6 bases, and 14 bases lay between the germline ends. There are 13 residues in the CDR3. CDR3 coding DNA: TGTGCCAGCCGACCGGGACACTCAAACATTCAGTACTTC. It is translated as CASRPGHSNIQYF.

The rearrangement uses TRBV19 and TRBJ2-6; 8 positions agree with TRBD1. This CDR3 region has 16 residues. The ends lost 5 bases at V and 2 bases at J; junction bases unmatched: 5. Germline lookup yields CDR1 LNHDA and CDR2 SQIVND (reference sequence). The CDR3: CASSFNRGTGANVLTF. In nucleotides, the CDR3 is TGTGCCAGTAGTTTCAACAGGGGGACTGGGGCCAACGTCCTGACTTTC.